These 11 T cell receptor beta chains came from one sample sequenced in a study of Graves' ophthalmopathy and Graves' hyperthyroidism. Amplifying from RNA transcripts, the study obtained TCR beta CDR3 regions. First-round RT-PCR used HTBI primers; second-round multiplex PCR followed. TCRdb used MiXCR to reprocess the multiplex PCR reads, holding one entry per CDR3 protein. The sample has some 750,000 distinct CDR3 sequences; about 44% are singletons. What was sequenced was peripheral blood. These receptors were obtained from an adult man with Graves' ophthalmopathy.

The gene calls are TRBV7-9 and TRBJ1-6, with D possibly being TRBD1 (5 bases). The V gene lost 2 bases and the J gene lost 10 bases, with 15 bases spanning the gap. Per germline, CDR1 SEHNR and CDR2 FQNEAQ (reference sequence). CDR3 length: 15 amino acids. CDR3 protein: CASSLIAGTDSPLHF. DNA of the CDR3: TGTGCCAGCAGCTTAATAGCCGGGACGGACTCACCCCTCCACTTT.

In its sample, this clonotype was seen a few times. The chain joins TRBV7-9 to TRBJ2-3, with a tentative D call TRBD2 (6 bases). Between the trimmed V and J ends, which lost 4 bases and 2 bases, there was a span of 16 bases. The CDR3 spans 16 residues. CDR1 is SEHNR, CDR2 FQNEAQ, per germline (reference sequence). The CDR3 spells CASSSPGLLDTDTQYF. As DNA, the CDR3 is TGTGCCAGCAGCTCTCCGGGACTCCTAGACACAGATACGCAGTATTTT.

This clonotype has a count of ten or more. The V call is TRBV5-6, the J call TRBJ2-5; a weak D match, TRBD2 (6 bases). The germline gives CDR1 SGHDT, CDR2 YYEEEE. The V and J ends lost 1 base and 5 bases respectively, with 15 bases between them. This CDR3 has 15 residues. This CDR3 reads CASSLWLAPGETQYF. In nucleotides, the CDR3 is TGTGCCAGCAGCTTGTGGCTAGCGCCAGGGGAGACCCAGTACTTC.

This clonotype has a handful of counts. This chain connects TRBV11-2 to TRBJ2-2, with D uncertain. The CDR3 length is 15 residues. V dropped 8 bases and J dropped 1 base, with 14 bases sitting between them. Germline V lookup: CDR1 SGHAT, CDR2 FQNNGV. The CDR3 DNA reads TGTGCCAGCGGTCGGAGCCAGATGAACACCGGGGAGCTGTTTTTT. This translates into CASGRSQMNTGELFF.

This clonotype was seen only once. V usage is TRBV29-1 and J usage is TRBJ1-4; 9 bases line up with TRBD1. V lost 4 bases to trimming and J lost 6 bases; unmatched junction nucleotides: 6. CDR3 size: 14 residues. The V gene's germline CDR1 is SQVTM and CDR2 ANQGSEA. CDR3 coding DNA: TGCAGCGTTGCCGGGACAGGGTCACATGAAAAACTGTTTTTT. Translating gives CSVAGTGSHEKLFF.

The rearrangement links TRBV14 to TRBJ1-2, with TRBD1 identical over 8 bases. Trimming removed 6 bases from V and 8 bases from J; junction bases left unmatched: 8. The CDR3 extends over 13 amino acids. Looked up from germline, CDR1 is SGHDN and CDR2 is FVKESK. The CDR3 region has the DNA TGTGCCAGCAGTTCGGACAGGGACCTAGGCTACACCTTC. Translating it yields CASSSDRDLGYTF.

The rearrangement uses TRBV2 and TRBJ2-5; 11 bases fit TRBD2. The V segment lost 5 bases and the J segment 4 bases; nucleotides outside the gene matches: 9. The length of the CDR3 is 16 residues. Germline loops: CDR1 SNHLY, CDR2 FYNNEI. The CDR3 sequence: CASSLNVAGGAETQYF. The CDR3, as DNA: TGTGCCAGCAGTTTGAATGTAGCGGGAGGGGCAGAGACCCAGTACTTC.

CDR3 protein: CASSQNLPALTRNQPQHF. Here the CDR3 DNA reads TGTGCCAGCAGCCAGAACCTCCCGGCCTTGACTAGGAATCAGCCCCAGCATTTT. J is TRBJ1-5 and V is TRBV7-2; D is undetermined. Trimming took 5 bases from V and 4 from J, leaving 24 bases between them. This CDR3 is 18 amino acids long. Looked up from germline, CDR1 is SGHTA and CDR2 is FQGNSA.

The chain couples TRBV15 to TRBJ1-2, with D possibly TRBD1 on 6 matching bases. Germline V gene sequence: CDR1 LNHNV, CDR2 YYDKDF (reference sequence). The CDR3 runs to 14 residues. The germline V and J ends were trimmed by 11 bases and 4 bases, with 20 bases remaining between them. Here the CDR3 DNA reads TGTGCCTGGATATCGCCCGGGGGCGGCTATGGCTACACCTTC. This translates into CAWISPGGGYGYTF.

This clonotype was counted at least ten times. The gene calls are TRBV7-9 and TRBJ2-5, with 8 positions matching TRBD2. The CDR3 sequence is 17 residues long. CDR1 is SEHNR and CDR2 is FQNEAQ in the germline V gene (reference sequence). The junction had 15 bases not matched to a gene; V was cut back by 2 bases and J by 7 bases. CDR3 nucleotide sequence: TGTGCCAGCAGCTTATCGGGCGGGGGGTCGTCGGCGGGGACCCAGTACTTC. Protein: CASSLSGGGSSAGTQYF.

With respect to this clonotype: Its ends do not fully match the called genes, so a read error is possible. The chain has TRBV7-9 and TRBJ2-2; 8 positions agree with TRBD2. Germline CDR1 and CDR2: SEHNR and FQNEAQ (reference sequence). The CDR3 length is 18 residues. The CDR3 reads CASARRSSGGANTGELLF. The CDR3 nucleotides are TGTGCCAGCGCCAGAAGATCGAGCGGGGGAGCGAACACCGGGGAGCTGCTTTTT.